This T cell receptor (beta chain) was captured in a study of CD8+CD57+ T cells in acquired aplastic anemia. Overall study results and limits: The same twenty-nine CD8+ CDR3 sequences occurred in patients and in controls.

The sequenced patients had an expansion of CD8+CD57+ cells seen by flow cytometry. Patients had not yet gotten any therapy when their blood was taken for sampling. This clonotype occurred many times. The antigen is undetermined. Germline V lookup: CDR1 ENHRY, CDR2 SYGVKD. CDR3 size: 13 residues. Trimming at V came to 10 bases and at J to 2 bases, leaving 6 bases not matched to a gene. Genomic DNA, serving as template, underwent TCR beta VDJ and CDR3 profiling. TCRdb processed the reads anew with MiXCR; each CDR3 protein has one entry. In the table there are under 350,000 distinct CDR3 sequences, 50% to 65% of which are singletons.

The receptor comes from a human donor with aplastic anemia. This chain uses TRBV10-3 with TRBJ1-2, with TRBD1 matching over 8 bases. Source material: sorted CD4+, CD8+, or CD8+CD57+ T cells (not recorded which) from PBMCs. The CDR3 DNA sequence: TGTGCCACGAGACAGGGGACGAACTATGGCTACACCTTC. It translates to CATRQGTNYGYTF.